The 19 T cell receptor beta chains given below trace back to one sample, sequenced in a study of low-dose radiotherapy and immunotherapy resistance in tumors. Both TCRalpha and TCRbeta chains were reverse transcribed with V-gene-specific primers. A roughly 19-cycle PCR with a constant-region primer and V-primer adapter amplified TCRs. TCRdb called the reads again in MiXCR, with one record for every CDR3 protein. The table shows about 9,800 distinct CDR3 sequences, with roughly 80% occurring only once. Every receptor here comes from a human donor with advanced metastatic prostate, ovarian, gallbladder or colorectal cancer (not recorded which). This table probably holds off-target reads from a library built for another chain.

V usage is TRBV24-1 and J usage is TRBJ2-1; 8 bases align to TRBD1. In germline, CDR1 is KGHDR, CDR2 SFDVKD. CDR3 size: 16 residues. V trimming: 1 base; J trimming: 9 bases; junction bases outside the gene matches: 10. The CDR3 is CATSDLRQGRGGEQFF. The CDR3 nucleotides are TGTGCCACCAGTGATTTACGACAGGGGAGAGGGGGTGAGCAGTTCTTC.

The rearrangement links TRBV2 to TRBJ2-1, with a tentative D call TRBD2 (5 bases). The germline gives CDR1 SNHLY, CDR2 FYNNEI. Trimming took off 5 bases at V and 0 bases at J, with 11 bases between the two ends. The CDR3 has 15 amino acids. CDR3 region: CASSQSGNSYNEQFF. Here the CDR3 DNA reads TGTGCCAGCAGTCAGAGCGGAAACTCCTACAATGAGCAGTTCTTC.

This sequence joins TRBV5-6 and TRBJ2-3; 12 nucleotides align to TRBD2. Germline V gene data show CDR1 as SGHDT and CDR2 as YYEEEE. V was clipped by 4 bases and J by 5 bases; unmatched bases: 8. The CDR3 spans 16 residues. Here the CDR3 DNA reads TGTGCCAGCAGCGGTCGACTAGCGGGAGCTAGAGATACGCAGTATTTT. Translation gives CASSGRLAGARDTQYF.

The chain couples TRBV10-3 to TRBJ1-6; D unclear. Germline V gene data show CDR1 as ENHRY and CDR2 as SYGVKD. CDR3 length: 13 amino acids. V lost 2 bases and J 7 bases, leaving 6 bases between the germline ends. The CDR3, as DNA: TGTGCCATCAGTGAGCGGGAAAATTCACCCCTCCACTTT. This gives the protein CAISERENSPLHF.

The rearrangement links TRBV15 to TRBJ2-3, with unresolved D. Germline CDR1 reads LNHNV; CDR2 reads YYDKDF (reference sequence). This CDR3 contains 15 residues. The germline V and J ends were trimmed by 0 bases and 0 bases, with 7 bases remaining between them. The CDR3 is CATSRDRPSTDTQYF. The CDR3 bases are TGTGCCACCAGCAGAGATAGGCCTAGCACAGATACGCAGTATTTT.

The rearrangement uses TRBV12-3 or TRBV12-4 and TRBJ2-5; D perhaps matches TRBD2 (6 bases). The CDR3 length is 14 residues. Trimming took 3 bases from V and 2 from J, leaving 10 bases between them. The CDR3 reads CASSLAAGQETQYF. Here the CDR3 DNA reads TGTGCCAGCAGTTTGGCGGCGGGACAAGAGACCCAGTACTTC.

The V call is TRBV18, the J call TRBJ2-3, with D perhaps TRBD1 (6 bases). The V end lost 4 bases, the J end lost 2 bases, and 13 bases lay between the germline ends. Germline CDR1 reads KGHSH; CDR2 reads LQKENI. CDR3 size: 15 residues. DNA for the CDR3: TGTGCCAGCTCACTCAACAGGGCGGACACAGATACGCAGTATTTT. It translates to CASSLNRADTDTQYF.

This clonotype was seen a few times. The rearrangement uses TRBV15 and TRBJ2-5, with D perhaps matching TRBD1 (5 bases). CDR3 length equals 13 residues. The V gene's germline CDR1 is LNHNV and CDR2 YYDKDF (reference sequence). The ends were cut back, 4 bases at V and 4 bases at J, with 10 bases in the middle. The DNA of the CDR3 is TGTGCCACCAGCATCAGGGTCGCAGAGACCCAGTACTTC. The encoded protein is CATSIRVAETQYF.

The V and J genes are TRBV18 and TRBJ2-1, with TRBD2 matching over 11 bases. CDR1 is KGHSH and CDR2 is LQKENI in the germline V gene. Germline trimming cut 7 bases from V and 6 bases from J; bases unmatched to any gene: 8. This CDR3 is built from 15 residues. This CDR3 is CASLPTSGIGNEQFF. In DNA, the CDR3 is TGTGCCAGCTTGCCGACTAGCGGGATTGGCAATGAGCAGTTCTTC.

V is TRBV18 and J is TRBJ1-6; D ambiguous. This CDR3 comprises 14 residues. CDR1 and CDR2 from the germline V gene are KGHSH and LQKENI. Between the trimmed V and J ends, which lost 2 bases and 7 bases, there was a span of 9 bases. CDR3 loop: CASSPRYGNSPLHF. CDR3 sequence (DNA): TGTGCCAGCTCACCAAGATACGGAAATTCACCCCTCCACTTT.

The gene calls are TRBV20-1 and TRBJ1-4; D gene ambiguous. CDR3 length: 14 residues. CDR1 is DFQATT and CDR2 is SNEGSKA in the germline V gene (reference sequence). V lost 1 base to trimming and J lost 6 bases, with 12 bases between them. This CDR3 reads CSARAEGVDEKLFF. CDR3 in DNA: TGCAGTGCTAGAGCGGAGGGAGTGGATGAAAAACTGTTTTTT.

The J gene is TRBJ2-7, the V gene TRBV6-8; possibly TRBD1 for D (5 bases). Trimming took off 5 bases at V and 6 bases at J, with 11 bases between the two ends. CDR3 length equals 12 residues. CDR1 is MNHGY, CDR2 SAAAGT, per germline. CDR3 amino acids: CASSLTGSEQYF. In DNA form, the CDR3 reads TGTGCCAGCAGTCTTACAGGTAGCGAGCAGTACTTC.

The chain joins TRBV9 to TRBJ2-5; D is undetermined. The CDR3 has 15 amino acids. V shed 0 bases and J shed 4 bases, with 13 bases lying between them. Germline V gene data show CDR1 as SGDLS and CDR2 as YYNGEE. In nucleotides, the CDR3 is TGTGCCAGCAGCGTAGCTACTGGGCCGGGAGAGACCCAGTACTTC. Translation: CASSVATGPGETQYF.

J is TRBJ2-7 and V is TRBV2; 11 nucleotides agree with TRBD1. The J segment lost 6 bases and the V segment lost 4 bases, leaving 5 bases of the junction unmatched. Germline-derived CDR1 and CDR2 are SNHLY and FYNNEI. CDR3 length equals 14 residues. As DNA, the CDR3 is TGTGCCAGCAGTGCGGGACAGGGGGTGAGCGAGCAGTACTTC. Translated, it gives CASSAGQGVSEQYF.

CDR3 in amino acids: CASSPTHSKETQYF. CDR3 in DNA: TGTGCCAGCTCACCTACCCACTCCAAAGAGACCCAGTACTTC. The rearrangement joins TRBV18 to TRBJ2-5; D unresolved. The V gene's germline CDR1 is KGHSH and CDR2 LQKENI. The CDR3 runs 14 residues. Between the trimmed V and J ends, which lost 3 bases and 3 bases, there was a span of 11 bases.

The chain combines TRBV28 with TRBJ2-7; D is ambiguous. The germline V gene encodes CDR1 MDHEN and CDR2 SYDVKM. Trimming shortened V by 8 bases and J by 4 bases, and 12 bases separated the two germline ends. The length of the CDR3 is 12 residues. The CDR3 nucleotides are TGTGCCAGCGCGGCAGTCGGATACGAGCAGTACTTC. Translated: CASAAVGYEQYF.

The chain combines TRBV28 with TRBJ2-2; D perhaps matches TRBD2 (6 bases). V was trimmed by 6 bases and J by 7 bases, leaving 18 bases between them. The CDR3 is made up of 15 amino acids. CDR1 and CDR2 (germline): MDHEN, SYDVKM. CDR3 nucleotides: TGTGCCAGCAGCCGAGGGACTCGTGGTGGCGGGGAGCTGTTTTTT. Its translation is CASSRGTRGGGELFF.

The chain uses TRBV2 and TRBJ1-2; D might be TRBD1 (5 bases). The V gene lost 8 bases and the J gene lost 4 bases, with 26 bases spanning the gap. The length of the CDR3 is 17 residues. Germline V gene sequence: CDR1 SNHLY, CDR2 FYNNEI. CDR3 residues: CASLRGPKTTEGYGYTF. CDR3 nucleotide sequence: TGTGCCAGCCTCCGGGGCCCGAAGACAACCGAGGGCTATGGCTACACCTTC.

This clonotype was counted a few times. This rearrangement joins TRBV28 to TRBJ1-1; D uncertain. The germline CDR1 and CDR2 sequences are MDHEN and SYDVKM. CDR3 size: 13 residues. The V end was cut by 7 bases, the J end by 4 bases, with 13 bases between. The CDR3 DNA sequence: TGTGCCAGCACCTCTTGGGGAGGCACTGAAGCTTTCTTT. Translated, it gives CASTSWGGTEAFF. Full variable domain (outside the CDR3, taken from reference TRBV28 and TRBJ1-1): DVKVTQSSRYLVKRTGEKVFLECVQDMDHENMFWYRQDPGLGLRLIYFSYDVKMKEKGDIPEGYSVSREKKERFSLILESASTNQTSMYLCASTSWGGTEAFFGQGTRLTVV.